Listed below are T cell receptor beta chains from one sample, sequenced in a study of shared clonotypes between healthy human individuals. The protocol was immunoSEQ multiplex PCR, while the TCRdb copy is restricted to in-frame clones and leaves out a portion. The sample lists some 2,500,000 clones, 80% to 95% occurring once. The source material was naive CD4+ T cells from PBMCs. These receptor sequences come from a man in his late teens or twenties in good health. Some clones in this sample may be carry-over from other donors' samples. Each CDR3 is given with its conserved first and last residue. The D gene is left open where the match is weak. Size is stated for part of the rows, as once, few or many counts, or as a class when the clone is expanded.

v_gene: TRBV28; abundance: .; d_gene: TRBD2; j_gene: TRBJ2-1; CDR3aa: CASNPGTSPNEQFF; CDR3nt: TGTGCCAGCAATCCCGGGACTAGTCCCAATGAGCAGTTCTTC
v_gene: TRBV28; abundance: .; d_gene: TRBD1; j_gene: TRBJ2-5; CDR3aa: CASSLPGGLKTQYF; CDR3nt: TGTGCCAGCAGCTTGCCAGGGGGCTTGAAGACCCAGTACTTC
v_gene: TRBV28; abundance: .; d_gene: .; j_gene: TRBJ1-2; CDR3aa: CASSSGISGYTF; CDR3nt: TGTGCCAGCAGCTCTGGGATTAGCGGCTACACCTTC
v_gene: TRBV2; abundance: few; d_gene: .; j_gene: TRBJ1-2; CDR3aa: CASSVSGANYGYTF; CDR3nt: TGTGCCAGCAGTGTATCAGGAGCTAACTATGGCTACACCTTC
v_gene: TRBV30; abundance: once; d_gene: .; j_gene: TRBJ2-7; CDR3aa: CAWSPTTYEQYF; CDR3nt: TGTGCCTGGAGTCCGACTACCTACGAGCAGTACTTC
v_gene: TRBV28; abundance: .; d_gene: TRBD2; j_gene: TRBJ2-7; CDR3aa: CASRPPLAGGQTKQYF; CDR3nt: TGTGCCAGCAGGCCACCCCTAGCGGGAGGGCAAACGAAGCAGTACTTC
v_gene: TRBV7-2; abundance: .; d_gene: .; j_gene: TRBJ1-5; CDR3aa: CASSFGGAYQPQHF; CDR3nt: TGTGCCAGCAGCTTTGGGGGCGCATACCAGCCCCAGCATTTT
v_gene: TRBV28; abundance: .; d_gene: .; j_gene: TRBJ2-1; CDR3aa: CASNLLGSEQFF; CDR3nt: TGTGCCAGCAACCTACTAGGAAGTGAGCAGTTCTTC
v_gene: TRBV5-1; abundance: .; d_gene: TRBD1; j_gene: TRBJ2-7; CDR3aa: CASSDTDRGYYEQYF; CDR3nt: TGCGCCAGCAGCGACACTGACAGGGGGTACTACGAGCAGTACTTC
v_gene: TRBV5-1; abundance: once; d_gene: .; j_gene: TRBJ2-7; CDR3aa: CASSPPGAREQYF; CDR3nt: TGCGCCAGCAGCCCCCCCGGGGCTCGCGAGCAGTACTTC
v_gene: TRBV13; abundance: .; d_gene: .; j_gene: TRBJ2-1; CDR3aa: CASSLTGLAPNEQFF; CDR3nt: TGTGCCAGCAGCTTAACTGGTCTAGCACCAAATGAGCAGTTCTTC
v_gene: TRBV7-8; abundance: .; d_gene: .; j_gene: TRBJ2-2; CDR3aa: CASSSKRHTGELFF; CDR3nt: TGTGCCAGCAGCTCCAAGCGGCATACCGGGGAGCTGTTTTTT
v_gene: TRBV2; abundance: .; d_gene: TRBD2; j_gene: TRBJ2-1; CDR3aa: CASSVQAGGTGEQFF; CDR3nt: TGTGCCAGCAGTGTACAGGCGGGAGGGACGGGTGAGCAGTTCTTC
v_gene: TRBV6-4; abundance: .; d_gene: TRBD1; j_gene: TRBJ2-2; CDR3aa: CASSSQGAGQTNTGELFF; CDR3nt: TGTGCCAGCAGTTCCCAGGGGGCGGGACAAACGAACACCGGGGAGCTGTTTTTT
v_gene: TRBV20-1; abundance: .; d_gene: .; j_gene: TRBJ1-2; CDR3aa: CSEQTWDGYTF; CDR3nt: TGCAGTGAACAGACCTGGGATGGCTACACCTTC
v_gene: TRBV7-3; abundance: .; d_gene: TRBD2; j_gene: TRBJ2-2; CDR3aa: CASSSIGTRRTGELFF; CDR3nt: TGTGCCAGCAGCTCGATTGGGACTAGAAGGACGGGGGAGCTGTTTTTT
v_gene: TRBV11-3; abundance: once; d_gene: .; j_gene: TRBJ2-3; CDR3aa: CASSPKGRDTQYF; CDR3nt: TGTGCCAGCAGCCCCAAAGGTAGAGATACGCAGTATTTT
v_gene: TRBV18; abundance: .; d_gene: TRBD1; j_gene: TRBJ2-7; CDR3aa: CASSPPGQGGYEQYF; CDR3nt: TGTGCCAGCTCACCACCGGGACAGGGGGGGTACGAGCAGTACTTC
v_gene: TRBV5-1; abundance: .; d_gene: TRBD1; j_gene: TRBJ2-3; CDR3aa: CASSLTSGGAGRSGYF; CDR3nt: TGCGCCAGCAGCCTTACTTCAGGGGGCGCGGGACGGTCGGGGTATTTT
v_gene: TRBV19; abundance: .; d_gene: .; j_gene: TRBJ1-1; CDR3aa: CASSRYILNTEAFF; CDR3nt: TGTGCCAGTTCTCGGTACATCTTGAACACTGAAGCTTTCTTT
v_gene: TRBV2; abundance: .; d_gene: .; j_gene: TRBJ1-5; CDR3aa: CASSDYLSGASDQPQHF; CDR3nt: TGTGCCAGCAGTGACTATCTCTCAGGAGCTTCGGATCAGCCCCAGCATTTT
v_gene: TRBV5-1; abundance: .; d_gene: TRBD1; j_gene: TRBJ2-7; CDR3aa: CASSLVVRQGGSEQYF; CDR3nt: TGCGCCAGCAGCTTGGTTGTGAGACAGGGGGGCTCCGAGCAGTACTTC
v_gene: TRBV28; abundance: .; d_gene: TRBD1; j_gene: TRBJ2-5; CDR3aa: CASSFEQGAYF; CDR3nt: TGTGCCAGCAGTTTCGAGCAGGGGGCTTACTTC
v_gene: TRBV5-1; abundance: .; d_gene: .; j_gene: TRBJ2-3; CDR3aa: CASSRTTGPDTQYF; CDR3nt: TGCGCCAGCAGCCGAACGACAGGACCCGATACGCAGTATTTT
v_gene: TRBV9; abundance: .; d_gene: .; j_gene: TRBJ2-3; CDR3aa: CASSVTGVSTDTQYF; CDR3nt: TGTGCCAGCAGCGTCACAGGCGTAAGCACAGATACGCAGTATTTT
v_gene: TRBV2; abundance: .; d_gene: TRBD1; j_gene: TRBJ2-5; CDR3aa: CASSGSVGGETQYF; CDR3nt: TGTGCCAGCAGTGGTTCAGTAGGGGGCGAGACCCAGTACTTC
v_gene: TRBV7-9; abundance: .; d_gene: .; j_gene: TRBJ2-5; CDR3aa: CASSHTTQKETQYF; CDR3nt: TGTGCCAGCAGCCACACCACACAGAAAGAGACCCAGTACTTC
v_gene: TRBV7-2; abundance: .; d_gene: .; j_gene: TRBJ1-1; CDR3aa: CASSLYVGPEAFF; CDR3nt: TGTGCCAGCAGCTTATACGTGGGTCCTGAAGCTTTCTTT
v_gene: TRBV29-1; abundance: .; d_gene: .; j_gene: TRBJ2-3; CDR3aa: CSYKAGGTDTQYF; CDR3nt: TGCAGCTATAAGGCGGGTGGTACAGATACGCAGTATTTT
v_gene: TRBV5-4; abundance: .; d_gene: TRBD1; j_gene: TRBJ1-3; CDR3aa: CASRDRDRESGNTIYF; CDR3nt: TGTGCCAGCAGGGACCGCGACAGGGAGTCTGGAAACACCATATATTTT
v_gene: TRBV11-1; abundance: .; d_gene: .; j_gene: TRBJ1-1; CDR3aa: CASSRLTGEAFF; CDR3nt: TGTGCCAGCAGCCGTCTTACAGGTGAAGCTTTCTTT
v_gene: TRBV7-9; abundance: .; d_gene: .; j_gene: TRBJ2-1; CDR3aa: CASRQAGLTGGEQFF; CDR3nt: TGTGCCAGCAGACAAGCCGGGCTTACTGGGGGTGAGCAGTTCTTC
v_gene: TRBV28; abundance: .; d_gene: .; j_gene: TRBJ2-1; CDR3aa: CASSLWGTDYNEQFF; CDR3nt: TGTGCCAGCAGTTTATGGGGGACTGATTACAATGAGCAGTTCTTC
v_gene: TRBV21-1; abundance: .; d_gene: .; j_gene: TRBJ1-2; CDR3aa: CASSILTGVYGYTF; CDR3nt: TGTGCCAGCAGCATTCTGACAGGAGTCTATGGCTACACCTTC
v_gene: TRBV30; abundance: .; d_gene: TRBD1; j_gene: TRBJ2-7; CDR3aa: CAWSRDRGRYEQYF; CDR3nt: TGTGCCTGGAGCCGGGACAGGGGGCGATACGAACAGTACTTC
v_gene: TRBV11-2; abundance: .; d_gene: TRBD2; j_gene: TRBJ2-1; CDR3aa: CASSHFTSVSYNEQFF; CDR3nt: TGTGCCAGCAGCCACTTTACTAGCGTATCCTACAATGAGCAGTTCTTC